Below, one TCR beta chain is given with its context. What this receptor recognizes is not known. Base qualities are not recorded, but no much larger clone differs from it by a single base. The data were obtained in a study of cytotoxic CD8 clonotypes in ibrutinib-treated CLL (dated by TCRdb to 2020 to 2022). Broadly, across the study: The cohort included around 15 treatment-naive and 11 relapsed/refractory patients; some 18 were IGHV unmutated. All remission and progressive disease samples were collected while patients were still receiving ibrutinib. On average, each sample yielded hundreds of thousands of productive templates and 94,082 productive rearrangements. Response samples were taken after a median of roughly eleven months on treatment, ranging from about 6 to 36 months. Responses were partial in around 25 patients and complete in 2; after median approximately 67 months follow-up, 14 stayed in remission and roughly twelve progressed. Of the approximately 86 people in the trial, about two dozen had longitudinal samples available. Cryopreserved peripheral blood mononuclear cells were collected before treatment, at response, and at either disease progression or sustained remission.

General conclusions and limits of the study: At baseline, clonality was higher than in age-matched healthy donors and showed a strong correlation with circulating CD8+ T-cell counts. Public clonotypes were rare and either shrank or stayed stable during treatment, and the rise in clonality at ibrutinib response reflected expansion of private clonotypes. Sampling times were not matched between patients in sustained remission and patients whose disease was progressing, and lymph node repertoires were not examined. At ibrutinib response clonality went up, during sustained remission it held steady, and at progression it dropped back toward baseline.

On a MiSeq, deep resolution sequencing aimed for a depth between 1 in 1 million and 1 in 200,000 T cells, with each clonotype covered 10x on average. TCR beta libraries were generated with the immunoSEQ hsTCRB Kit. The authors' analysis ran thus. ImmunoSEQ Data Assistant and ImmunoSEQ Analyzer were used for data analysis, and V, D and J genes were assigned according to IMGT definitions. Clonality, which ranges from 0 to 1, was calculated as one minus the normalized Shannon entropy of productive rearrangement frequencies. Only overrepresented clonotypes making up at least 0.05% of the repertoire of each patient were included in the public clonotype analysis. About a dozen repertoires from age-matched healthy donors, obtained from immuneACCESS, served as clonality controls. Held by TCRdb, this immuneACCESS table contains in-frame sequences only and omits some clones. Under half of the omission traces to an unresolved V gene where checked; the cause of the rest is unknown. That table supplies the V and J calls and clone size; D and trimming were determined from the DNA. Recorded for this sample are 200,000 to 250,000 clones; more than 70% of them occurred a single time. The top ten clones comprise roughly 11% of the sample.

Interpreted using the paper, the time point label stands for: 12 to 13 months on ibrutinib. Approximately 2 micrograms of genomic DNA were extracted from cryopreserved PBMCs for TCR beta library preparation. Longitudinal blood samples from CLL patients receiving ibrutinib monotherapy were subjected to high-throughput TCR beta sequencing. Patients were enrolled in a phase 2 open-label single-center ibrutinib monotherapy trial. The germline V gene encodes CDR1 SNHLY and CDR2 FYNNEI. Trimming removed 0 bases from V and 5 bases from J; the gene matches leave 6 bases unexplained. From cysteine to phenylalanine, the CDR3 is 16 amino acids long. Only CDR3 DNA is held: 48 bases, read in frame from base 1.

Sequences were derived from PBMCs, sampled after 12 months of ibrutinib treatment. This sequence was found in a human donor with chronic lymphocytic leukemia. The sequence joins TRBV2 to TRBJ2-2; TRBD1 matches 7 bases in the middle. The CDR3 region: CASSEAGTALTGELFF. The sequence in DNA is TGTGCCAGCAGTGAAGCCGGGACAGCCCTGACCGGGGAGCTGTTTTTT.